A single T cell receptor (beta chain) is shown here with its context. Libraries were prepared by immunoSEQ multiplex PCR; TCRdb keeps only in-frame clonotypes and omits some of them. This table has around 150,000 clones, 90% appearing once. Germline CDR1 LNHDA, CDR2 SQIVND (reference sequence). The CDR3 has 13 residues. The V segment lost 10 bases and the J segment 6 bases; nucleotides outside the gene matches: 4. The data derive from a study of T cell responses to AZD1222 COVID-19 vaccine. This clonotype was sampled from an adult who received the AZD1222 COVID-19 vaccine. The J gene is TRBJ2-1, the V gene TRBV19, with 12 bases fitting TRBD2. The starting material was peripheral blood, obtained 28 days after the second AZD1222 dose. The CDR3 DNA reads TGTGCCATATCTAGCGGGAGGGCCAATGAGCAGTTCTTC. This codes for CAISSGRANEQFF.